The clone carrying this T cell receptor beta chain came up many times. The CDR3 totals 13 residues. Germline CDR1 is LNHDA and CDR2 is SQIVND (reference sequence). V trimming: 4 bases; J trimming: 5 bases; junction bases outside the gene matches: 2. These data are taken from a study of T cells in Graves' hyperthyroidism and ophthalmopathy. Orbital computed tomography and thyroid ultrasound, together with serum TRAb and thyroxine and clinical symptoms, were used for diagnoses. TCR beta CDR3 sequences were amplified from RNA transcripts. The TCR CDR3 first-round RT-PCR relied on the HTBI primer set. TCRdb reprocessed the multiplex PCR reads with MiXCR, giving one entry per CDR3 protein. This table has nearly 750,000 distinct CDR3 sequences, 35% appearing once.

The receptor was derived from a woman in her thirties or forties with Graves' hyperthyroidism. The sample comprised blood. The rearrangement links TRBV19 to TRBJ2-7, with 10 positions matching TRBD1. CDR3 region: CASSTGTGDEQYF. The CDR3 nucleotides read TGTGCCAGTAGTACTGGGACAGGGGACGAGCAGTACTTC.